This paragraph reports one TCR beta chain. Its antigen is still unknown. The data are from a study of cytomegalovirus exposure and HLA in healthy donors. The study's findings and limits: Cytomegalovirus-associated TCR beta chains were listed, numbering roughly 150.

V gave up 6 bases and J gave up 6 bases; unmatched junction bases: 6. This CDR3 spans 14 amino acids. The germline V gene encodes CDR1 MNHNY and CDR2 SVGAGI (reference sequence). Method: immunoSEQ multiplex PCR; TCRdb's copy keeps in-frame clones and lacks some. The sample contains 100,000 to 120,000 clones, roughly nine tenths of which appear only once. This receptor was obtained from a woman between 18 and 29 years old in good health and CMV-seronegative. The sequencing input was PBMCs. The chain is built from TRBV6-6 and TRBJ1-4; 8 bases line up with TRBD1. The CDR3 DNA reads as TGTGCCAGCAGCCCCGGCAGGGGGCATGAAAAACTGTTTTTT. This encodes CASSPGRGHEKLFF.